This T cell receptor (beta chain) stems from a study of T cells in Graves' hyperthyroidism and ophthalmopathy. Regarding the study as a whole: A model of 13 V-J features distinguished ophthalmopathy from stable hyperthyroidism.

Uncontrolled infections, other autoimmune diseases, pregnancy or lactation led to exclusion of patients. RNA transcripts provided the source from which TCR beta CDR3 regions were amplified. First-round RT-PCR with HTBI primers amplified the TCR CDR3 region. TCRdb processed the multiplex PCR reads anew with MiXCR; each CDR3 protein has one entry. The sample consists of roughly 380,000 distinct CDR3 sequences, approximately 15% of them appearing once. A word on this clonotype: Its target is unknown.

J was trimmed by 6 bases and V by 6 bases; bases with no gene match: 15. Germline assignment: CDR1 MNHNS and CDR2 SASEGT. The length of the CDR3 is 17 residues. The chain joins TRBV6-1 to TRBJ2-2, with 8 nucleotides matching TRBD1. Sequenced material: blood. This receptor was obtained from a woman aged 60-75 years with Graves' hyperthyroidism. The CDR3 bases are TGTGCCAGCAGGGGACAGGCGGGTGTGAGAGGGGCCGGGGAGCTGTTTTTT. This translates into CASRGQAGVRGAGELFF.